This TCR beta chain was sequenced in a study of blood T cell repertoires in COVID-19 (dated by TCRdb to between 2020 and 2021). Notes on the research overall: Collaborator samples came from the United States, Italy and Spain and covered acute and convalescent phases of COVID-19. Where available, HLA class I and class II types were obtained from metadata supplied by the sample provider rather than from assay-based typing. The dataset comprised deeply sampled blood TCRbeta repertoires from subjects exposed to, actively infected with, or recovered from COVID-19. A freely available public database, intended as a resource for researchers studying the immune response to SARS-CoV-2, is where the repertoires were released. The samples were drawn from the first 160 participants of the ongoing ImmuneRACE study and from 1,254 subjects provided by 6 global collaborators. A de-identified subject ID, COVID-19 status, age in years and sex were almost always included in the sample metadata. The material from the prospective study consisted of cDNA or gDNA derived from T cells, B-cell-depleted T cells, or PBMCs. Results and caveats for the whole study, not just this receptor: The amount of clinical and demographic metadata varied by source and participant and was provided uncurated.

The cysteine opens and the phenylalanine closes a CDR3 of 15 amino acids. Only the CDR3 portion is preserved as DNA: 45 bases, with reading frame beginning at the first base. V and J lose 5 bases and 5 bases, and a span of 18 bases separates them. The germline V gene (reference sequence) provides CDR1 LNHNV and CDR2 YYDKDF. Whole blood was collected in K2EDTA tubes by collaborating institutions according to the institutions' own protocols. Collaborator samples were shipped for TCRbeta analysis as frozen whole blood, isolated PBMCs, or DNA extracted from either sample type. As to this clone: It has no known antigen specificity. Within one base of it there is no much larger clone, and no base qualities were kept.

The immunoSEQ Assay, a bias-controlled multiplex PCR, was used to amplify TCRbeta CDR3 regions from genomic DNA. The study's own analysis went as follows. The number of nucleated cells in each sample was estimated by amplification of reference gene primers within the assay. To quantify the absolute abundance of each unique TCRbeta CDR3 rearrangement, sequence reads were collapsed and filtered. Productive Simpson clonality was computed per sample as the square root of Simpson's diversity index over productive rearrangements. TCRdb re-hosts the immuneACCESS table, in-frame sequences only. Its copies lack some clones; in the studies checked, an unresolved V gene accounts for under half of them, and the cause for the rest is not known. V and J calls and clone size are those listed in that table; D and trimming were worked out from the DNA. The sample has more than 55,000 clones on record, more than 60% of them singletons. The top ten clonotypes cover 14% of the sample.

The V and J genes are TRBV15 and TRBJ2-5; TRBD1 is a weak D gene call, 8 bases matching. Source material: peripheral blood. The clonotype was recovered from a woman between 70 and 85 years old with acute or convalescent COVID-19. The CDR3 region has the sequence CATSRDGQGGETQYF. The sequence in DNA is TGTGCCACCAGCCGGGATGGACAGGGAGGGGAGACCCAGTACTTC.